Given below is one T cell receptor beta chain in context. Antigen specificity is unknown. This table comes from immunoSEQ multiplex PCR, and its TCRdb copy is limited to in-frame clones, with some not included. The data contain some 10,000 clones, around 83% of them seen just once; the ten biggest clones take up 8.6%. The record originates from a study of T cells in localized non-small cell lung cancer. Study outcomes and limitations: Across samples, adjacent lung featured a median approximately 56 of the top 100 tumor clones. Because sequencing included only one region (of the tumor), heterogeneity remains possible. T cell clonality was highest in uninvolved adjacent lung, above tumor.

Germline CDR1 is LNHDA and CDR2 is SQIVND (reference sequence). The CDR3 contains 13 residues. The J segment lost 3 bases and the V segment lost 6 bases, leaving 4 bases of the junction unmatched. The sequence came from a male donor at least 60 years old with stage III lung adenocarcinoma. The chain links TRBV19 to TRBJ1-1; 7 nucleotides align to TRBD1. The sequencing used peripheral blood, collected before any cancer treatment. The CDR3 nucleotides are TGTGCCAGTAGGATCAGGGGGGACACTGAAGCTTTCTTT. It specifies CASRIRGDTEAFF. Drawing the rest from reference TRBV19 and TRBJ1-1, the complete variable domain is DGGITQSPKYLFRKEGQNVTLSCEQNLNHDAMYWYRQDPGQGLRLIYYSQIVNDFQKGDIAEGYSVSREKKESFPLTVTSAQKNPTAFYLCASRIRGDTEAFFGQGTRLTVV.